A single sample gave rise to the 21 T cell receptor beta chains below, sequenced in a study of OX40 agonist ivuxolimab in advanced cancers. Some clones are missing from TCRdb's copy, which holds only in-frame ones; the method was immunoSEQ multiplex PCR. Here the sample spans approximately 66,000 clones, about nine tenths being singletons. The sequencing here drew on CD4+ or CD8+ T cells sorted from blood, taken in a trial of the OX40 agonist ivuxolimab. The receptors come from an adult with an advanced solid tumor such as melanoma, head and neck, liver or kidney cancer.

The CDR3: CASSQVVRQGREAFF. The CDR3 nucleotides read TGCGCCAGCAGCCAAGTGGTCAGACAGGGACGTGAAGCTTTCTTT. This rearrangement joins TRBV4-1 to TRBJ1-1, with 7 positions matching TRBD1. Germline-derived CDR1 and CDR2 are MGHRA and YSYEKL. The length of the CDR3 is 15 residues. The trim removed 1 base at V and 7 bases at J, leaving 9 bases unmatched.

The chain links TRBV10-3 to TRBJ2-1, with 9 positions matching TRBD1. The CDR3 extends over 12 amino acids. The trim removed 11 bases at V and 8 bases at J, leaving 7 bases unmatched. Germline-derived CDR1 and CDR2 are ENHRY and SYGVKD. The CDR3 region has the DNA TGTGCCGCCCGGACAGGGGTTCATGAGCAGTTCTTC. Its protein is CAARTGVHEQFF.

This clone was counted between two and nine times. The chain couples TRBV29-1 to TRBJ1-1; D remains ambiguous. This CDR3 is 12 amino acids long. Germline values: CDR1 SQVTM, CDR2 ANQGSEA. Trimming left V 6 bases short and J 0 bases short, with 8 bases between. CDR3 region: CSVDKMNTEAFF. The CDR3 nucleotides read TGCAGCGTAGACAAGATGAACACTGAAGCTTTCTTT.

This clone was recorded only once. The chain employs TRBV5-8 and TRBJ1-3; D is undetermined. The CDR3 loop spans 15 amino acids. Germline CDR1 and CDR2: SGHTS and YDEGEE. Trimming took 4 bases from V and 0 from J, leaving 11 bases between them. CDR3 nucleotide sequence: TGTGCCAGCAGCGCCGGGTGGAACTCTGGAAACACCATATATTTT. This sequence encodes CASSAGWNSGNTIYF.

Remarks on this clone: Sequence at one end of the junction differs from germline and may be a read error. The V and J genes are TRBV6-1 and TRBJ1-5; no reliable D call. The CDR3 is 16 residues long. CDR1 is MNHNS, CDR2 SASEGT, per germline. The CDR3 nucleotides read TGTGCCAGCAGTGAAGCAAGCCAGGTACTAAATCAGTCCCAGCATTTT. This translates into CASSEASQVLNQSQHF.

This chain links TRBV5-4 with TRBJ2-1, with TRBD2 matching 10 bases. J was trimmed by 15 bases and V by 3 bases; bases with no gene match: 18. CDR1 is SGHNT and CDR2 is YYREEE in the germline V gene (reference sequence). The CDR3 runs 16 residues. CDR3 bases: TGTGCCAGCAGCTCCGCCACTAGCGGGGAAGCCAAAGATCGGTTCTTC. Amino acids: CASSSATSGEAKDRFF. The variable domain in full, completed from reference TRBV5-4 and TRBJ2-1, reads ETGVTQSPTHLIKTRGQQVTLRCSSQSGHNTVSWYQQALGQGPQFIFQYYREEENGRGNFPPRFSGLQFPNYSSELNVNALELDDSALYLCASSSATSGEAKDRFFGPGTRLTVL.

The V gene is TRBV18, the J gene TRBJ2-5; 8 nucleotides line up with TRBD2. V shed 2 bases, J shed 7 bases, and the junction held 12 bases outside the gene matches. In germline, CDR1 is KGHSH, CDR2 LQKENI. This CDR3 spans 16 amino acids. The CDR3 sequence is CASSPSSGGALGTQYF. The CDR3 DNA sequence: TGTGCCAGCTCACCATCGAGCGGGGGCGCCTTAGGGACCCAGTACTTC. Based on the CDR3 plus reference TRBV18 and TRBJ2-5, the full variable domain is NAGVMQNPRHLVRRRGQEARLRCSPMKGHSHVYWYRQLPEEGLKFMVYLQKENIIDESGMPKERFSAEFPKEGPSILRIQQVVRGDSAAYFCASSPSSGGALGTQYFGPGTRLLVL.

CDR3 DNA sequence: TGTGCCTGGAGTGTGGGGGGACGGACCGGGGAGCTGTTTTTT. This sequence encodes CAWSVGGRTGELFF. The chain carries TRBV30 and TRBJ2-2; weak D call: TRBD2 (6 bases). V dropped 0 bases and J dropped 5 bases, with 10 bases sitting between them. Germline V gives CDR1 GTSNPN, CDR2 SVGIG (reference sequence). The CDR3 consists of 14 residues. Full variable domain (remainder filled in from reference TRBV30 and TRBJ2-2): SQTIHQWPATLVQPVGSPLSLECTVEGTSNPNLYWYRQAAGRGLQLLFYSVGIGQISSEVPQNLSASRPQDRQFILSSKKLLLSDSGFYLCAWSVGGRTGELFFGEGSRLTVL.

The chain recombines TRBV5-1 with TRBJ1-1; D possibly corresponds to TRBD1 (6 bases). Germline CDR1 reads SGHRS; CDR2 reads YFSETQ. This CDR3 comprises 15 residues. Trimming took 4 bases from V and 4 from J, leaving 17 bases between them. CDR3 sequence reads: CASSLLQGTSTEAFF. The CDR3 region has the DNA TGCGCCAGCAGCCTCCTACAGGGCACGAGCACTGAAGCTTTCTTT. Full variable domain (remainder filled in from reference TRBV5-1 and TRBJ1-1): KAGVTQTPRYLIKTRGQQVTLSCSPISGHRSVSWYQQTPGQGLQFLFEYFSETQRNKGNFPGRFSGRQFSNSRSEMNVSTLELGDSALYLCASSLLQGTSTEAFFGQGTRLTVV.

This clone was seen only once. This sequence joins TRBV28 and TRBJ2-7; 9 bases are shared with TRBD1. The V and J ends lost 5 bases and 2 bases, in that order; junction bases with no gene match: 7. The CDR3 loop spans 15 amino acids. Germline V CDR1 and CDR2: MDHEN, SYDVKM. As DNA, the CDR3 is TGTGCCAGCAGTCTGACGGGACAGGGTCCCTACGAGCAGTACTTC. This sequence encodes CASSLTGQGPYEQYF.

The V gene is TRBV4-2, the J gene TRBJ1-5; tentative D call: TRBD1 (5 bases). The CDR3 length is 15 residues. Germline V gives CDR1 LGHNA, CDR2 YNFKEQ. The V and J ends lost 4 bases and 5 bases respectively, with 15 bases between them. CDR3 region: CASSRTGTDDQPQHF. CDR3 coding DNA: TGTGCCAGCAGCCGTACCGGGACGGACGATCAGCCCCAGCATTTT.

V usage is TRBV19 and J usage is TRBJ1-4, with TRBD1 identical over 9 bases. The length of the CDR3 is 14 residues. V shed 5 bases, J shed 5 bases, and the junction held 3 bases outside the gene matches. Germline CDR1 is LNHDA and CDR2 is SQIVND (reference sequence). The CDR3 loop is CASSGTGRNEKLFF. CDR3 nucleotide sequence: TGTGCCAGTAGTGGGACAGGGCGGAATGAAAAACTGTTTTTT.

The J gene is TRBJ1-2, the V gene TRBV19; D gene uncertain. Germline V gene lookup returns CDR1 LNHDA and CDR2 SQIVND (reference sequence). The CDR3 is made up of 13 amino acids. V was pared by 1 base and J by 4 bases, with 7 bases between. The CDR3 DNA reads as TGTGCCAGTAGTATAGGACTTCTCTATGGCTACACCTTC. Translation gives CASSIGLLYGYTF.

The chain combines TRBV6-5 with TRBJ1-1, with no clear D. Looked up from germline, CDR1 is MNHEY and CDR2 is SVGAGI. Trimming took off 0 bases at V and 0 bases at J, with 2 bases between the two ends. This CDR3 contains 13 residues. The CDR3 DNA reads as TGTGCCAGCAGTTACTCATTGAACACTGAAGCTTTCTTT. Its translation is CASSYSLNTEAFF.

The V call is TRBV2, the J call TRBJ2-7; 10 bases map to TRBD1. The CDR3 spans 13 residues. The germline gives CDR1 SNHLY, CDR2 FYNNEI. V lost 10 bases to trimming and J lost 6 bases; unmatched junction nucleotides: 9. The chain's CDR3 is CATQRQGALEQYF. In DNA, the CDR3 is TGTGCCACTCAGAGACAGGGGGCCCTCGAGCAGTACTTC.

V gene TRBV18 combines with J gene TRBJ2-1, with a possible D match to TRBD1 (6 bases). Between the trimmed V and J ends, which lost 3 bases and 5 bases, there was a span of 11 bases. The CDR3 extends over 14 amino acids. The germline CDR1 and CDR2 sequences are KGHSH and LQKENI. The CDR3 sequence is CASSPGTPNNEQFF. In nucleotides, the CDR3 is TGTGCCAGCTCACCGGGGACACCGAACAATGAGCAGTTCTTC.

This clone was recorded once. This CDR3 is CASSSPREVSTEAFF. CDR3 sequence (DNA): TGTGCCAGCAGCAGTCCCAGAGAAGTGAGCACTGAAGCTTTCTTT. The chain combines TRBV6-5 with TRBJ1-1; D is uncertain. Trimming cost V 6 bases and J 4 bases, with 18 bases left between them. The CDR3 is 15 residues long. Germline CDR1 is MNHEY and CDR2 is SVGAGI.

A few counts support this clone. The V gene is TRBV10-3, the J gene TRBJ2-7; TRBD1 matches 10 bases. CDR1 is ENHRY and CDR2 is SYGVKD in the germline V gene. Trimming at V came to 5 bases and at J to 3 bases, leaving 4 bases not matched to a gene. The CDR3 spans 14 residues. The CDR3 protein is CAISRDRGRYEQYF. CDR3 nucleotide sequence: TGTGCCATCAGTCGGGACAGGGGCCGCTACGAGCAGTACTTC.

The genes are TRBV28 and TRBJ2-7; possibly TRBD2 for D (6 bases). Germline V CDR1 and CDR2: MDHEN, SYDVKM. CDR3 length: 15 amino acids. V lost 6 bases, J lost 0 bases, and 15 bases lay in between. The CDR3 DNA reads as TGTGCCAGCAGCTCACCCGGGGAGGACTCCTACGAGCAGTACTTC. Its translation: CASSSPGEDSYEQYF.

Here the CDR3 DNA reads TGTGCCAGCTCACCAGGGATCCCGGGAGGTACGCAGTATTTT. It translates to CASSPGIPGGTQYF. J is TRBJ2-3 and V is TRBV18; TRBD2 matches 7 bases. The germline gives CDR1 KGHSH, CDR2 LQKENI. The CDR3 consists of 14 residues. Trimming took 2 bases from V and 8 from J; bases not matched to a gene: 7.

V is TRBV30 and J is TRBJ2-7, with D perhaps being TRBD1 or TRBD2 (6 bases each). The germline V and J ends were trimmed by 5 bases and 9 bases, with 11 bases remaining between them. The germline gives CDR1 GTSNPN, CDR2 SVGIG (reference sequence). CDR3 size: 10 residues. The CDR3 region has the DNA TGTGCCTGGGGGGGGACAAGGCAGTACTTC. Its translation is CAWGGTRQYF.